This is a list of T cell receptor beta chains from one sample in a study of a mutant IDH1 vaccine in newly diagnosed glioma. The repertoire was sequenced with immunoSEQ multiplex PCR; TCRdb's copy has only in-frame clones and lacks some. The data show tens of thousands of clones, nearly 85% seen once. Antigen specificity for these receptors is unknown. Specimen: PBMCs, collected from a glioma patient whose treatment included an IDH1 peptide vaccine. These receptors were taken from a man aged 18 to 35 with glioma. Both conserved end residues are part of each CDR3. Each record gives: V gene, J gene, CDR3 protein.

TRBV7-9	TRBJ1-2	CASRYTPVGTRPTNYGYTF
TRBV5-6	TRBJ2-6	CASRPMGQSSSNVLTF
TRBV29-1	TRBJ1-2	CSVLLPPNYGYTF
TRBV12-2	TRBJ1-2	CASRLAGGKTGGYTF
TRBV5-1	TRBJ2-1	CASSGGLVSEQFF
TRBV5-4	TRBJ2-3	CASSPGQAADTQYF
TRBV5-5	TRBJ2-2	CASNFGGANTGELFF
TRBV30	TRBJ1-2	CAWLGLRGDNYGYTF
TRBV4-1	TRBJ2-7	CASSQDLKGRPYEQYF
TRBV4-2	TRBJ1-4	CASSQPQGTNEKLFF
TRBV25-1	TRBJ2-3	CASSSSGSTDTQYF
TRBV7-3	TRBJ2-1	CASSLSGGVSYNEQFF
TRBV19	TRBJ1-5	CASSMRYYSNQPQHF
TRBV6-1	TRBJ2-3	CASSDPGRSDTQYF
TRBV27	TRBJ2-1	CASSTLASGGAREQFF
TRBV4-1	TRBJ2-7	CASSQVGTGGGPGQQYF
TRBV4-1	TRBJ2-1	CASSQGLAGGNYNEQFF
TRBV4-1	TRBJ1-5	CASSHDGQRPPEQPQHF
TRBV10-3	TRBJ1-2	CAISETGPRANYGYTF
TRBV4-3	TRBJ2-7	CASSQEGGRGGQEQYF
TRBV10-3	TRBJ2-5	CAIGKAGQETQYF
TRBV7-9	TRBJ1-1	CASSSSGRTGTEAFF
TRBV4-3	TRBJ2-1	CASSQDIGYPREQFF
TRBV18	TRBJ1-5	CASSKTVNSNQPQHF
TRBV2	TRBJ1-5	CASSVRAGGESNQPQHF
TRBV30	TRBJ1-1	CAWRDTPGPQEAFF
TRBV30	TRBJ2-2	CAWSRGTSMNTGELFF
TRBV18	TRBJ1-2	CASSPPVRTGVGGYTF
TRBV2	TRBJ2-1	CASKGLGLAVPNEQFF
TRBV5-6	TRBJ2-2	CASSLGLAGVYTGELFF